The source of this TCR beta chain is a study of blood T cell repertoires in COVID-19. V was cut by 6 bases and J by 4 bases, with 12 bases left in between. CDR1 and CDR2 (germline): SGHTA, FQGNSA. The CDR3 sequence is 13 residues long. Libraries were prepared by immunoSEQ multiplex PCR; TCRdb keeps only in-frame clonotypes and omits some of them. The data contain about 50,000 clones, around 80% of them seen just once; the ten biggest clones take up around a quarter. The V gene is TRBV7-2, the J gene TRBJ1-2; possibly TRBD1 for D (5 bases). The sequence came from a woman older than 75 with COVID-19, enrolled during active disease. Input material: peripheral blood. The CDR3 sequence: CASRLTGGYGYTF. DNA for the CDR3: TGTGCCAGCAGGCTCACAGGTGGCTATGGCTACACCTTC. Full variable domain (remainder filled in from reference TRBV7-2 and TRBJ1-2): GAGVSQSPSNKVTEKGKDVELRCDPISGHTALYWYRQSLGQGLEFLIYFQGNSAPDKSGLPSDRFSAERTGGSVSTLTIQRTQQEDSAVYLCASRLTGGYGYTFGSGTRLTVV.